Listed below are T cell receptor beta chains from one sample, sequenced in a study of T cell repertoires in cytomegalovirus infection. MiXCR, run by TCRdb on the reads, gives a single entry per CDR3 protein. The sample lists 550,000 to 700,000 distinct CDR3 sequences, approximately 40% occurring once. Antigens for these TCRs are unknown. The sample in question was cultured PBMCs, obtained from culture after CMV antigen stimulation. These receptors all stem from a human donor in good health (CMV status not recorded). Some clones in this sample may be carry-over from other donors' samples. CDR3s include the opening cysteine and the closing phenylalanine or tryptophan. The D gene is left open where the match is weak. The size of a clone is reported for some rows only, either as once, few or many, or as a class for expanded clones.

>-|TRBJ1-1|-|TRBV7-2
CASSLESRGAFF
TGTGCCAGCAGCTTAGAGAGCAGGGGAGCTTTCTTT
>few|TRBJ2-5|-|TRBV5-6
CASSLGGSQYF
TGTGCCAGCAGCTTGGGCGGGTCCCAGTACTTC
>-|TRBJ2-7|TRBD2|TRBV20-1
CSARAPGTSPVRSYEQYF
TGCAGTGCTAGAGCCCCCGGGACTAGCCCCGTCCGTAGCTACGAGCAGTACTTC
>-|TRBJ2-1|-|TRBV5-1
CASRARIVDEQFF
TGCGCCAGCAGGGCTAGGATAGTCGATGAGCAGTTCTTC
>-|TRBJ1-1|TRBD1|TRBV2
CASSDRRDRGGGNTEAFF
TGTGCCAGCAGTGACCGGCGGGACAGGGGCGGGGGGAACACTGAAGCTTTCTTT
>-|TRBJ1-5|-|TRBV12-3/TRBV12-4
CASRGETVSNQPQHF
TGTGCCAGCAGGGGCGAGACAGTTAGCAATCAGCCCCAGCATTTT
>-|TRBJ2-5|-|TRBV3-1
CASSQGAGLRETQYF
TGTGCCAGCAGCCAAGGGGCTGGACTGCGAGAGACCCAGTACTTC
>-|TRBJ2-2|-|TRBV7-9
CAPHRNTGELFF
TGTGCCCCCCACCGGAACACCGGGGAGCTGTTTTTT
>few|TRBJ2-2|-|TRBV6-2/TRBV6-3
CASQRAPGGTGELFF
TGTGCCAGCCAGAGGGCTCCCGGGGGCACCGGGGAGCTGTTTTTT
>-|TRBJ2-5|TRBD2|TRBV7-9
CASSTRLAGAGETQYF
TGTGCCAGCAGCACCCGACTAGCGGGAGCGGGTGAGACCCAGTACTTC
>-|TRBJ1-3|-|TRBV6-5
CTSSSPGGRAKGSGNTIYF
TGTACCAGCAGTTCCCCCGGGGGCAGGGCGAAGGGATCTGGAAACACCATATATTTT
>-|TRBJ1-2|-|TRBV4-2
CASSQDKRAGALTYGYTF
TGTGCCAGCAGCCAAGATAAGAGGGCGGGAGCCCTAACTTATGGCTACACCTTC
>-|TRBJ2-5|-|TRBV7-2
CASSLDPAGETQYF
TGTGCCAGCAGCTTAGACCCCGCCGGGGAGACCCAGTACTTC
>few|TRBJ1-2|-|TRBV5-4
CASSARGDYGYTF
TGTGCCAGCAGCGCGAGGGGGGACTATGGCTACACCTTC
>-|TRBJ1-5|-|TRBV12-5
CASGLAARAKSNQPQHF
TGTGCTAGTGGTTTGGCCGCTCGGGCAAAAAGCAATCAGCCCCAGCATTTT
>-|TRBJ2-2|-|TRBV7-2
CASSFRTTGELFF
TGTGCCAGCAGCTTCCGAACCACCGGGGAGCTGTTTTTT
>-|TRBJ1-2|-|TRBV6-8
CASSGRYGYTF
TGTGCCAGCAGTGGAAGATATGGCTACACCTTC
>-|TRBJ2-4|-|TRBV5-1
CASSSTDRDIQYF
TGCGCCAGCAGCTCGACGGATAGAGACATTCAGTACTTC
>-|TRBJ1-5|-|TRBV20-1
CSARVPGYSNQPQHF
TGCAGTGCTAGAGTTCCCGGTTATAGCAATCAGCCCCAGCATTTT
>-|TRBJ2-3|-|TRBV7-2
CASTLEVGDTQYF
TGTGCCAGCACCTTAGAGGTGGGGGATACGCAGTATTTT
>-|TRBJ2-4|TRBD2|TRBV20-1
CSASRLAGGLAKNIQYF
TGCAGTGCTAGTCGACTAGCGGGGGGGCTAGCCAAAAACATTCAGTACTTC
>few|TRBJ1-1|-|TRBV6-1
CASSEIPDVLNTEAFF
TGTGCCAGCAGTGAAATCCCTGACGTACTGAACACTGAAGCTTTCTTT
>few|TRBJ1-2|-|TRBV7-2
CASSLEQGTYGYTF
TGTGCCAGCAGCTTAGAACAGGGTACCTATGGCTACACCTTC
>-|TRBJ2-7|TRBD1|TRBV14
CASSLPLSQGQATYEQYF
TGTGCCAGCAGCCTCCCACTATCCCAGGGACAGGCGACCTACGAGCAGTACTTC
>-|TRBJ1-6|-|TRBV6-1
CASSRGGRSYNSPLHF
TGTGCCAGCAGTCGAGGCGGCCGCTCCTATAATTCACCCCTCCACTTT
>-|TRBJ2-7|-|TRBV20-1
CSARDPITSGSYEQYF
TGCAGTGCTAGAGATCCAATCACGTCTGGCTCCTACGAGCAGTACTTC
>-|TRBJ2-3|TRBD2|TRBV4-2
CASSQGFSAGGQDTQYF
TGTGCCAGCAGCCAAGGCTTCTCAGCGGGGGGGCAAGATACGCAGTATTTT
>many|TRBJ2-7|TRBD2|TRBV7-2
CASSFSPSGSYEQYF
TGTGCCAGCAGCTTTTCCCCTAGCGGGAGCTACGAGCAGTACTTC
>few|TRBJ2-5|-|TRBV7-2
CASSLRGGIQETQYF
TGTGCCAGCAGCTTAAGGGGGGGCATACAAGAGACCCAGTACTTC
>-|TRBJ2-1|TRBD1|TRBV7-2
CASSLDPGGSYNEQFF
TGTGCCAGCAGCTTAGACCCAGGGGGCTCCTACAATGAGCAGTTCTTC
>-|TRBJ1-3|TRBD1|TRBV7-2
CASRGQGLGSGNTIYF
TGTGCCAGCAGGGGACAGGGGCTCGGCTCTGGAAACACCATATATTTT
>few|TRBJ2-1|TRBD1|TRBV7-2
CASSSKQGIYNEQFF
TGTGCCAGCAGCTCCAAACAGGGGATATACAATGAGCAGTTCTTC
>-|TRBJ2-2|TRBD2|TRBV7-2
CASSLLGGGASGELFF
TGTGCCAGCAGCTTACTTGGCGGGGGGGCCTCCGGGGAGCTGTTTTTT
>-|TRBJ1-1|TRBD1|TRBV2
CASSRSTGVNTEAFF
TGTGCCAGCAGCCGCTCGACAGGGGTCAACACTGAAGCTTTCTTT
>few|TRBJ2-7|-|TRBV7-2
CASSRRTGRTSYEQYF
TGTGCCAGCAGCCGCCGTACAGGGCGGACTTCCTACGAGCAGTACTTC
>few|TRBJ2-7|-|TRBV2
CASSEERQGGNEQYF
TGTGCCAGCAGTGAAGAGCGCCAGGGTGGTAACGAGCAGTACTTC
>-|TRBJ2-3|TRBD2|TRBV18
CASSPLSGRAMDVTDTQYF
TGTGCCAGCTCACCACTAAGCGGGAGGGCCATGGATGTCACAGATACGCAGTATTTT
>-|TRBJ1-1|TRBD1|TRBV4-2
CASSQEGTGNTEAFF
TGTGCCAGCAGCCAAGAGGGGACAGGGAATACTGAAGCTTTCTTT
>-|TRBJ2-7|TRBD2|TRBV12-3/TRBV12-4
CASSSNPGTSRYEQYF
TGTGCCAGCAGTTCAAATCCCGGGACTAGCAGGTACGAGCAGTACTTC
>-|TRBJ2-1|TRBD1|TRBV4-1
CASSQLWGQQEQFF
TGCGCCAGCAGCCAACTTTGGGGACAGCAAGAGCAGTTCTTC
>-|TRBJ1-3|TRBD1|TRBV18
CASSTGQGALGNTIYF
TGTGCCAGCTCAACAGGACAGGGGGCGCTTGGAAACACCATATATTTT
>-|TRBJ1-5|-|TRBV12-3/TRBV12-4
CASSLTEGLNQPQHF
TGTGCCAGCAGTTTAACGGAGGGGCTCAATCAGCCCCAGCATTTT
>few|TRBJ2-3|-|TRBV7-9
CASTPRGADTQYF
TGTGCCAGCACCCCCCGGGGAGCAGATACGCAGTATTTT
>few|TRBJ2-4|-|TRBV27
CASSLSATATNIQYF
TGTGCCAGCAGTTTATCGGCGACAGCGACTAACATTCAGTACTTC
>-|TRBJ1-1|TRBD1|TRBV11-3
CASSSGQENTEAFF
TGTGCCAGCAGCTCCGGACAGGAGAACACTGAAGCTTTCTTT
>-|TRBJ2-6|-|TRBV4-1
CASSQDIDSGANVLTF
TGCGCCAGCAGCCAAGATATAGACTCTGGGGCCAACGTCCTGACTTTC
>-|TRBJ2-5|-|TRBV7-9
CASSSQGGSFETQYF
TGTGCCAGCAGCTCACAGGGAGGATCGTTCGAGACCCAGTACTTC
>few|TRBJ2-7|-|TRBV20-1
CSARGIDVYEQYF
TGCAGTGCTAGAGGGATTGACGTTTACGAGCAGTACTTC
>-|TRBJ1-1|-|TRBV6-5
CASRGTREAFF
TGTGCCAGCAGAGGGACCCGTGAAGCTTTCTTT
>few|TRBJ2-3|TRBD1|TRBV12-3/TRBV12-4
CASSLRDRAHTQYF
TGTGCCAGCAGTCTCCGGGACAGGGCGCATACGCAGTATTTT